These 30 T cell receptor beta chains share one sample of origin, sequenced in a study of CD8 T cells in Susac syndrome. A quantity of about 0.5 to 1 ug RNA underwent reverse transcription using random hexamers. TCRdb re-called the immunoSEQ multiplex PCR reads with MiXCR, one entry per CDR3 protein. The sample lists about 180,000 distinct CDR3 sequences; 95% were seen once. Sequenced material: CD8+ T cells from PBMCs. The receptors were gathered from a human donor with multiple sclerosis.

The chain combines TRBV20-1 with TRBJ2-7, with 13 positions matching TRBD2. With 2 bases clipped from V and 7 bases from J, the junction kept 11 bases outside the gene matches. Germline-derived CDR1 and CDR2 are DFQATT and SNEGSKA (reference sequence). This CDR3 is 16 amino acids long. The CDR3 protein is CSARTTTSGRRLEQYF. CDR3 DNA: TGCAGTGCTAGAACGACGACTAGCGGGAGGCGCCTGGAGCAGTACTTC.

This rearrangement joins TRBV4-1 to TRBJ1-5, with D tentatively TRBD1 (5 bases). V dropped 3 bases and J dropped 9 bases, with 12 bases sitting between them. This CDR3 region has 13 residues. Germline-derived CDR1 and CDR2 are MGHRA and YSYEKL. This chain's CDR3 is CASSHPGGGPQHF. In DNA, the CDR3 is TGCGCCAGCAGCCACCCTGGGGGGGGGCCCCAGCATTTT.

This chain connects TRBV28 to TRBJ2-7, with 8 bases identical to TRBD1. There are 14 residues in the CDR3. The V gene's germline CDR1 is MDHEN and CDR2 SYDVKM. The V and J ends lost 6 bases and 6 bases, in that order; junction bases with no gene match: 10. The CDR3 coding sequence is TGTGCCAGCAGCCGGACAGGGAGTTTAGCCGAGCAGTACTTC. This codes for CASSRTGSLAEQYF.

In DNA, the CDR3 is TGTGCCAGCAGCGGTAGCGGGGGTAGTCCCTACAATGAGCAGTTCTTC. It encodes CASSGSGGSPYNEQFF. The J gene is TRBJ2-1, the V gene TRBV9; 9 nucleotides line up with TRBD2. This CDR3 comprises 16 residues. V trimming: 3 bases; J trimming: 2 bases; junction bases outside the gene matches: 6. The germline gives CDR1 SGDLS, CDR2 YYNGEE. The full variable domain, completed using reference TRBV9 and TRBJ2-1, is DSGVTQTPKHLITATGQRVTLRCSPRSGDLSVYWYQQSLDQGLQFLIQYYNGEERAKGNILERFSAQQFPDLHSELNLSSLELGDSALYFCASSGSGGSPYNEQFFGPGTRLTVL.

In nucleotides, the CDR3 is TGTGCCAGCTCACCACCTACCAGTTTGCGGGAGCAGTTCTTC. It is translated as CASSPPTSLREQFF. The V and J genes are TRBV18 and TRBJ2-1; unclear D gene. From germline, CDR1 is KGHSH and CDR2 LQKENI. This CDR3 region has 14 residues. V was cut by 0 bases and J by 10 bases, with 13 bases left in between. The full variable domain, completed using reference TRBV18 and TRBJ2-1, is NAGVMQNPRHLVRRRGQEARLRCSPMKGHSHVYWYRQLPEEGLKFMVYLQKENIIDESGMPKERFSAEFPKEGPSILRIQQVVRGDSAAYFCASSPPTSLREQFFGPGTRLTVL.

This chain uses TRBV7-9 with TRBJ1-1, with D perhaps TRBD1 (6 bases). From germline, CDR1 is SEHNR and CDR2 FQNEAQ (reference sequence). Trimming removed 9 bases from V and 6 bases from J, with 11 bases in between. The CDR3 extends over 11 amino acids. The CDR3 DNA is TGTGCCAGTAGGGGGTCACCTGAAGCTTTCTTT. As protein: CASRGSPEAFF.

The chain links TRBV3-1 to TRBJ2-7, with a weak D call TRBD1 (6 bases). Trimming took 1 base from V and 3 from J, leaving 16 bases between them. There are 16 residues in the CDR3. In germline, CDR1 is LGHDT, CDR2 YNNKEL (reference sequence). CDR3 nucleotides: TGTGCCAGCAGCCAAGGGGTCACAGGGAAATTCTACGAGCAGTACTTC. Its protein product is CASSQGVTGKFYEQYF.

The CDR3 here is CASSLEGGYNEQFF. The CDR3 DNA sequence: TGCGCCAGCAGCTTGGAGGGGGGCTACAATGAGCAGTTCTTC. The V and J genes are TRBV5-1 and TRBJ2-1, with D possibly called TRBD1 or TRBD2 (6 bases each). The V end lost 0 bases, the J end lost 3 bases, and 7 bases lay between the germline ends. Germline V gives CDR1 SGHRS, CDR2 YFSETQ. The CDR3 sequence is 14 residues long.

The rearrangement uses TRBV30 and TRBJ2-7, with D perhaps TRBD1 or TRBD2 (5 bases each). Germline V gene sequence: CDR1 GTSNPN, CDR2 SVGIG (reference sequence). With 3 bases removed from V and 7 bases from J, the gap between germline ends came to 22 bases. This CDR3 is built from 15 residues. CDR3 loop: CAWRIPGTGWVEQYF. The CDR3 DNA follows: TGTGCCTGGAGGATTCCAGGGACCGGGTGGGTAGAGCAGTACTTC. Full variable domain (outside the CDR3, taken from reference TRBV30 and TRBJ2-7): SQTIHQWPATLVQPVGSPLSLECTVEGTSNPNLYWYRQAAGRGLQLLFYSVGIGQISSEVPQNLSASRPQDRQFILSSKKLLLSDSGFYLCAWRIPGTGWVEQYFGPGTRLTVT.

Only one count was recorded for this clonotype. The CDR3 nucleotides are TGTGCCAGCAGTGATCCCGCGCCGGAGCAGTACTTC. This encodes CASSDPAPEQYF. V is TRBV2 and J is TRBJ2-7; D gene unclear. CDR1 is SNHLY, CDR2 FYNNEI, per germline. This CDR3 comprises 12 residues. V lost 3 bases to trimming and J lost 7 bases, with 10 bases between them.

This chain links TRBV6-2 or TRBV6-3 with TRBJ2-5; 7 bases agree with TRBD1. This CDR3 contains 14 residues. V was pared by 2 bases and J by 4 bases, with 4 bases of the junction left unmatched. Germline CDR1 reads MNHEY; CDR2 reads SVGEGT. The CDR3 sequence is CASSYATGRETQYF. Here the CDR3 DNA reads TGTGCCAGCAGTTACGCGACAGGGAGAGAGACCCAGTACTTC.

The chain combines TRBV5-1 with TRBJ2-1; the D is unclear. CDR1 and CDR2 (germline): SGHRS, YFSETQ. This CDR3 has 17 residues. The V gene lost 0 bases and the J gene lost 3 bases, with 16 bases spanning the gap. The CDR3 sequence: CASSLGSNWGSYNEQFF. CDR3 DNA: TGCGCCAGCAGCTTGGGGTCGAATTGGGGTAGCTACAATGAGCAGTTCTTC.

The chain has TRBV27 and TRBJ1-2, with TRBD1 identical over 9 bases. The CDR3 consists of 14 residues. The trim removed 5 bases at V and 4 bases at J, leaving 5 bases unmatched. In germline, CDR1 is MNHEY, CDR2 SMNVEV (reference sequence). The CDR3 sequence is CASSEWGQGYGYTF. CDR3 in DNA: TGTGCCAGCAGTGAGTGGGGACAGGGCTATGGCTACACCTTC.

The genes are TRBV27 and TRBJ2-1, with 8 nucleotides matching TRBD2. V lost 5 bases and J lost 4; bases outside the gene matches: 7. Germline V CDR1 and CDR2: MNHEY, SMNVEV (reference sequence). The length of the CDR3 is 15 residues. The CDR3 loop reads CASSRGGRLYNEQFF. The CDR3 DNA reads TGTGCCAGCAGTCGCGGCGGGAGGCTTTACAATGAGCAGTTCTTC.

The CDR3 reads CSALQGLTAGNEQFF. DNA of the CDR3: TGCAGTGCCCTTCAGGGCTTGACGGCAGGCAATGAGCAGTTCTTC. J is TRBJ2-1 and V is TRBV20-1, with D maybe TRBD1 (5 bases). Germline CDR1 DFQATT, CDR2 SNEGSKA (reference sequence). V was clipped by 6 bases and J by 6 bases, with 21 bases between them. The length of the CDR3 is 15 residues.

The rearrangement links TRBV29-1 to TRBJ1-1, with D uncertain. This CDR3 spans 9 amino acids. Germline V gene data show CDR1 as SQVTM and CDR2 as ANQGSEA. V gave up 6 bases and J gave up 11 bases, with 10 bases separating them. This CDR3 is CSVAGGAFF. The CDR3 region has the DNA TGCAGCGTGGCCGGTGGTGCTTTCTTT.

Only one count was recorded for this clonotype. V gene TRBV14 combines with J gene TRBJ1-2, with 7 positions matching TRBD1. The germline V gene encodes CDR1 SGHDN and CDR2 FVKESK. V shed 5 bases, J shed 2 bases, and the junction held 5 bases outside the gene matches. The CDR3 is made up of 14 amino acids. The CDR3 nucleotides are TGTGCCAGCAGCTACCAGGGGGGGAACTATGGCTACACCTTC. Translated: CASSYQGGNYGYTF.

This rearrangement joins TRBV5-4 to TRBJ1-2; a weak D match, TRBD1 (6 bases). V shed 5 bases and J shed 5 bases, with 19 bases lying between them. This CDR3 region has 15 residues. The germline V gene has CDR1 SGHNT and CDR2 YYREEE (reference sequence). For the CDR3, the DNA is TGTGCCAGCAGAGACGCGGGGGGGGGCGAGTATGGCTACACCTTC. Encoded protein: CASRDAGGGEYGYTF.

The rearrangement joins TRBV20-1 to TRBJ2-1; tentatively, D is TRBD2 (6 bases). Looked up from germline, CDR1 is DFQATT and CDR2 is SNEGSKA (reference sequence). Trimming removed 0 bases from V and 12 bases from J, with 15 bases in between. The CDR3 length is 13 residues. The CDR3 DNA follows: TGCAGTGCTAGAGACCGGGAGTTTCATGGGCAGTTCTTC. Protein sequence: CSARDREFHGQFF.

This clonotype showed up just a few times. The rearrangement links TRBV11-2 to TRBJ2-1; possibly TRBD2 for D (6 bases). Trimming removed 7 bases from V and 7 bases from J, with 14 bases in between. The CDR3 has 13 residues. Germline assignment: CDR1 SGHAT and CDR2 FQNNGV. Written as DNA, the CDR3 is TGTGCCAGCAAGGGAGGTTTCGCGAATGAGCAGTTCTTC. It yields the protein CASKGGFANEQFF. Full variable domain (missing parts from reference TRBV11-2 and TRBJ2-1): EAGVAQSPRYKIIEKRQSVAFWCNPISGHATLYWYQQILGQGPKLLIQFQNNGVVDDSQLPKDRFSAERLKGVDSTLKIQPAKLEDSAVYLCASKGGFANEQFFGPGTRLTVL.

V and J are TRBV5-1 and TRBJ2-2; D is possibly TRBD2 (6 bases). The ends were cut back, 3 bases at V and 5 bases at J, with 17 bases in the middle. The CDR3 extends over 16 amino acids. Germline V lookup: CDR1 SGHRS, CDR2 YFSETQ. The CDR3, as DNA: TGCGCCAGCAGCTGGGGCTCTAGCGCTGGGACCGGGGAGCTGTTTTTT. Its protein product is CASSWGSSAGTGELFF.

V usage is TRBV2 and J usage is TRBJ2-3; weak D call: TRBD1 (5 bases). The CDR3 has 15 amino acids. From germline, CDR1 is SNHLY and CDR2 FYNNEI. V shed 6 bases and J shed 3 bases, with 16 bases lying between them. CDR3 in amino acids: CASSWTSSLTDTQYF. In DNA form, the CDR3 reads TGTGCCAGCAGCTGGACAAGCTCCCTAACAGATACGCAGTATTTT.

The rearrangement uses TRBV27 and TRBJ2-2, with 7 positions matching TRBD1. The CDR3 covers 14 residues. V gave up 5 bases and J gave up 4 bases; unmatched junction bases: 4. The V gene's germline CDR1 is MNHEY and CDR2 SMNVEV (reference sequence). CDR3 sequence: CASSPGQITGELFF. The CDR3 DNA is TGTGCCAGCAGTCCGGGACAGATCACCGGGGAGCTGTTTTTT.

DNA of the CDR3: TGTGCCAGCAACTACAATGAGCAGTTCTTC. Translated: CASNYNEQFF. V gene TRBV2 combines with J gene TRBJ2-1; D unresolved. The CDR3 length is 10 residues. The V and J ends lost 7 bases and 3 bases respectively, with 1 base between them. Germline CDR1 and CDR2: SNHLY and FYNNEI.

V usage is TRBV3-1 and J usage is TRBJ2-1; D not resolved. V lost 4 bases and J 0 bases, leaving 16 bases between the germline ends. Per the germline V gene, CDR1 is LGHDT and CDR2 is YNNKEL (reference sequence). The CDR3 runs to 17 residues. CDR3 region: CASSPPAWRSSYNEQFF. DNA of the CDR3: TGTGCCAGCAGCCCCCCAGCCTGGCGGAGCTCCTACAATGAGCAGTTCTTC.

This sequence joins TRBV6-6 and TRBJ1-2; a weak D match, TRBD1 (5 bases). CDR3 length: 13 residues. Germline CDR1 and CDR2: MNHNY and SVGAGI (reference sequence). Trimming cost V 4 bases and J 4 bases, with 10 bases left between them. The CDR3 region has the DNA TGTGCCAGCAGTTTCAGGGATACCTATGGCTACACCTTC. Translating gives CASSFRDTYGYTF.

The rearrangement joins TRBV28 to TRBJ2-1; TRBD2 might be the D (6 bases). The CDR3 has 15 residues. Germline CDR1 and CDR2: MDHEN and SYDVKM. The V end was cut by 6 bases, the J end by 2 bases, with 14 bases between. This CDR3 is CASRPLAEAYNEQFF. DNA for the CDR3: TGTGCCAGCAGACCCTTAGCGGAAGCCTACAATGAGCAGTTCTTC. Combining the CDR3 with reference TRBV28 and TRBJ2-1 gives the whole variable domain DVKVTQSSRYLVKRTGEKVFLECVQDMDHENMFWYRQDPGLGLRLIYFSYDVKMKEKGDIPEGYSVSREKKERFSLILESASTNQTSMYLCASRPLAEAYNEQFFGPGTRLTVL.

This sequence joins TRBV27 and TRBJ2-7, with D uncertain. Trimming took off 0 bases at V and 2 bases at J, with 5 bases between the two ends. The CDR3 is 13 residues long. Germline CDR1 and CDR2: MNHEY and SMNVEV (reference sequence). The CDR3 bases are TGTGCCAGCAGTTTATCCGTTGCCTACGAGCAGTACTTC. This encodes CASSLSVAYEQYF.

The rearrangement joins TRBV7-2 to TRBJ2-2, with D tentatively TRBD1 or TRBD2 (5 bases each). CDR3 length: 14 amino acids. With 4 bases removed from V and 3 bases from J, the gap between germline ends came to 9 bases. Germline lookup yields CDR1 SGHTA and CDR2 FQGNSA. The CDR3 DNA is TGTGCCAGCAGCTCGGGACCTTACACCGGGGAGCTGTTTTTT. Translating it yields CASSSGPYTGELFF.

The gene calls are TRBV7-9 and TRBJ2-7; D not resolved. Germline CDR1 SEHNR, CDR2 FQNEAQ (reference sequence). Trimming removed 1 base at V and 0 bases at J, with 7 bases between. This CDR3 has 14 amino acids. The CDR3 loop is CASSLVASSYEQYF. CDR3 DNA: TGTGCCAGCAGCTTAGTGGCCAGCTCCTACGAGCAGTACTTC.